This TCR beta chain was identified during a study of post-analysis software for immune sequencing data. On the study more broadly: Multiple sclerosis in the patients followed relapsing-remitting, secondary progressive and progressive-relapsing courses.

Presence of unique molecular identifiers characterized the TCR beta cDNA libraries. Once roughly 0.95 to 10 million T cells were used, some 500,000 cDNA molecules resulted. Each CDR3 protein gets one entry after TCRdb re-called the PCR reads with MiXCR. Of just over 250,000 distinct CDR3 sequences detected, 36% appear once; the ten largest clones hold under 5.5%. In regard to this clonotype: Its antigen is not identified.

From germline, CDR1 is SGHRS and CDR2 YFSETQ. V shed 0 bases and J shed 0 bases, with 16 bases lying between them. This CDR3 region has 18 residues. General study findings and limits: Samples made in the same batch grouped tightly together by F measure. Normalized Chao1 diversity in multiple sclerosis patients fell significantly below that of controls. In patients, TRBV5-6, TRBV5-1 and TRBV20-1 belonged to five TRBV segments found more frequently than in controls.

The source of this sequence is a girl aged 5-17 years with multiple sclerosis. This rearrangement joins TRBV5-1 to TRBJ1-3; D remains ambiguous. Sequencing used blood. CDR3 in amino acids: CASSLEIPALSSGNTIYF. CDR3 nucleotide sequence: TGCGCCAGCAGCTTGGAAATCCCGGCTTTGTCCTCTGGAAACACCATATATTTT.